This paragraph covers one TCR beta chain sequence. Its target is not known. Clones were read by immunoSEQ multiplex PCR, and TCRdb kept only the in-frame ones, dropping some. The table lists 360,000 or so clones, about nine tenths of them singletons. CDR1 and CDR2 (germline): SGHRS, YFSETQ. This CDR3 comprises 14 residues. Trimming cost V 4 bases and J 4 bases; bases outside gene matches: 8. Treatment denoted: 19 received Ad26.COV2.S at low or high dose, single or two shots; a few received placebo; per-sample allocation not given. Sampling was done on day 63 after the first vaccine or placebo injection. The sample originates from a study of Ad26.COV2.S vaccination and SARS-CoV-2 variants. Study summary: Of the COV1001 trial arms, the Ad26.COV2.S arm included the donor. Doses of Ad26.COV2.S were injected into muscle once or twice, 56 days apart. Whole-study results and caveats: Possibly, TCR breadth and depth analyses underestimated total T cell responses. Substantial breadth was reportedly displayed by spike-specific CD8+ and CD4+ T cell responses after vaccination.

The sequence came from a person between 18 and 60 years old who received the Ad26.COV2.S COVID-19 vaccine or a placebo. This chain links TRBV5-1 with TRBJ2-7; 7 nucleotides align to TRBD1. Sample: peripheral blood, taken in a trial of Ad26.COV2.S vaccine versus placebo. The CDR3 reads CASSRTGGTYEQYF. In DNA form, the CDR3 reads TGCGCCAGCAGCCGGACAGGCGGAACGTACGAGCAGTACTTC.